The 13 T cell receptor beta chains reported below all come from one sample, sequenced in a study of blood T cells in healthy people across ages. Combining a sample-barcoded 5' primer with a J-beta primer mix, a second PCR ran for about 6 to 12 cycles. TCRdb reanalysed the 5' RACE reads using MiXCR and keeps one entry per CDR3 protein. In the table there are around 1,000,000 distinct CDR3 sequences, roughly a quarter of which are singletons. These data also featured in a second study, about T cells of mothers and their children.

Sample: blood. The source of these receptors is a girl aged 2-10 years in good health.

This clonotype was seen a handful of times. V usage is TRBV28 and J usage is TRBJ2-5; D not resolved. TRBJ2-7 matches the DNA end more closely, so the J call is doubtful. The germline V gene has CDR1 MDHEN and CDR2 SYDVKM. CDR3 length: 15 amino acids. CDR3 sequence (DNA): TGTGCCAGCAGTTTATCTTCCCGAGGAGCAAACGAGCAGTACTTC. Encoded protein: CASSLSSRGANEQYF.

This chain connects TRBV4-1 to TRBJ1-2, with D unclear. V gave up 5 bases and J gave up 4 bases, with 17 bases separating them. The CDR3 covers 15 residues. Germline V gene lookup returns CDR1 MGHRA and CDR2 YSYEKL. CDR3 sequence: CASSTVVGRVYGYTF. Here the CDR3 DNA reads TGCGCCAGCAGCACCGTGGTGGGTCGGGTCTATGGCTACACCTTC.

This clonotype came up a few times. The chain combines TRBV4-1 with TRBJ2-5, with D possibly matching TRBD1 (6 bases). CDR1 and CDR2 (germline): MGHRA, YSYEKL. Trimming took 4 bases from V and 5 from J, leaving 17 bases between them. This CDR3 contains 15 residues. As DNA, the CDR3 is TGCGCCAGCAGCCGCCGCGCTGAGGGGGAGGAGACCCAGTACTTC. It translates to CASSRRAEGEETQYF.

This clonotype appeared a few times. This rearrangement joins TRBV20-1 to TRBJ2-5, with TRBD1 as a possible D gene (5 bases). CDR1 DFQATT and CDR2 SNEGSKA come from the germline V gene (reference sequence). The CDR3 runs to 13 residues. V was shortened by 1 base and J by 4 bases, with 10 bases between the two germline ends. The CDR3 here is CSARGRAGETQYF. Here the CDR3 DNA reads TGCAGTGCTAGAGGCAGGGCCGGAGAGACCCAGTACTTC.

The J gene is TRBJ1-3, the V gene TRBV29-1; D call uncertain. The CDR3 runs to 12 residues. Looked up from germline, CDR1 is SQVTM and CDR2 is ANQGSEA. Trimming took 5 bases from V and 0 from J, leaving 5 bases between them. The CDR3 bases are TGCAGCGTTCTTAACTCTGGAAACACCATATATTTT. Translated, it gives CSVLNSGNTIYF. Full variable domain (missing parts from reference TRBV29-1 and TRBJ1-3): SAVISQKPSRDICQRGTSLTIQCQVDSQVTMMFWYRQQPGQSLTLIATANQGSEATYESGFVIDKFPISRPNLTFSTLTVSNMSPEDSSIYLCSVLNSGNTIYFGEGSWLTVV.

This clonotype was detected only a few times. V is TRBV20-1 and J is TRBJ1-4; 7 positions agree with TRBD1. CDR1 DFQATT and CDR2 SNEGSKA come from the germline V gene (reference sequence). The CDR3 has 15 amino acids. J gave up 4 bases and V 5 bases, and 10 bases lay outside the gene matches. The CDR3 DNA reads as TGCAGTGCTCGGGACAGCCGGCCGGTTAATGAAAAACTGTTTTTT. This encodes CSARDSRPVNEKLFF.

This clonotype was detected a few times. The junction departs from germline at one end; a sequencing error may be responsible. The chain couples TRBV29-1 to TRBJ1-2; D gene ambiguous. Germline V lookup: CDR1 SQVTM, CDR2 ANQGSEA. CDR3 length equals 11 residues. CDR3 DNA: TGCAGCGCCCGCTGGGTGGCTATTTTCGCCTTC. Translation gives CSARWVAIFAF.

J is TRBJ2-5 and V is TRBV6-5; no clear D. The DNA end favors TRBJ2-1, so the J call may be wrong. The CDR3 is 14 residues long. From germline, CDR1 is MNHEY and CDR2 SVGAGI. DNA of the CDR3: TGTGCCAGCAGTTACTCTCAAGATTGGAATGAGCAGTTCTTC. Translated: CASSYSQDWNEQFF.

This clonotype was seen a few times. This chain links TRBV20-1 with TRBJ1-1, with D possibly being TRBD1 (5 bases). Trimming took 3 bases from V and 4 from J, leaving 12 bases between them. This CDR3 region has 13 residues. Germline CDR1 is DFQATT and CDR2 is SNEGSKA (reference sequence). The CDR3 here is CSASKTRATEAFF. The CDR3 DNA sequence: TGCAGTGCTAGCAAAACCAGGGCCACTGAAGCTTTCTTT.

This clonotype was counted a few times. The chain combines TRBV7-2 with TRBJ2-1, with 11 positions matching TRBD1. The J call is uncertain, as TRBJ2-5 better fits the DNA end. Germline assignment: CDR1 SGHTA and CDR2 FQGNSA. The CDR3 is 15 amino acids. The CDR3 DNA follows: TGTGCCAGCAGCTTCGGGACAGGGGGGATGAAGACCCAGTACTTC. Translated: CASSFGTGGMKTQYF.

This clonotype was found a few times. The chain couples TRBV5-5 to TRBJ2-1; D possibly uses TRBD1 or TRBD2 (6 bases each). Germline CDR1 SGHKS, CDR2 YYEKEE (reference sequence). The CDR3 runs to 16 residues. V lost 4 bases and J 3 bases, leaving 17 bases between the germline ends. The CDR3 region is CASSLDRGDDYNEQFF. The CDR3 DNA follows: TGTGCCAGCAGCCTGGATAGGGGGGACGACTACAATGAGCAGTTCTTC.

The rearrangement uses TRBV29-1 and TRBJ2-3, with D hard to call. The CDR3 runs to 10 residues. Per germline, CDR1 SQVTM and CDR2 ANQGSEA. Trimming shortened V by 6 bases and J by 6 bases, and 7 bases separated the two germline ends. The CDR3, as DNA: TGCAGCGTGGTAATGGATACGCAGTATTTT. Translation: CSVVMDTQYF.

The sample holds a few counts of this clonotype. V usage is TRBV28 and J usage is TRBJ1-5; maybe TRBD1 (6 bases). Trimming took 5 bases from V and 1 from J, leaving 12 bases between them. The CDR3 runs to 15 residues. Germline V gene lookup returns CDR1 MDHEN and CDR2 SYDVKM. CDR3: CASSIQGRSNQPQHF. In DNA form, the CDR3 reads TGTGCCAGCAGTATCCAGGGGAGGAGCAATCAGCCCCAGCATTTT.